The source of this T cell receptor beta chain is a study of shared clonotypes between healthy human individuals. Overall study: Samples came from a couple of female and three male donors aged 18 to 49. General study points: The genetic and exposure-history diversity represented was limited by few donors.

Germline CDR1 and CDR2: MGHRA and YSYEKL. Trimming took 4 bases from V and 4 from J, leaving 13 bases between them. The CDR3 extends over 14 amino acids. This clone was found once. Its antigen remains unknown. Sequencing was at deep level. Some clones are missing from TCRdb's copy, which holds only in-frame ones; the method was immunoSEQ multiplex PCR. Among approximately 460,000 clones listed, about 74% were seen once. Sequencing was carried out using PBMCs. The sequence was obtained from a woman aged 40-49 years in good health. Some clones in this sample may be carry-over from other donors' samples. The chain employs TRBV4-1 and TRBJ2-5, with D perhaps matching TRBD2 (6 bases). The CDR3 spells CASSRGLAIETQYF. The CDR3 DNA reads as TGCGCCAGCAGCCGGGGACTGGCGATAGAGACCCAGTACTTC.